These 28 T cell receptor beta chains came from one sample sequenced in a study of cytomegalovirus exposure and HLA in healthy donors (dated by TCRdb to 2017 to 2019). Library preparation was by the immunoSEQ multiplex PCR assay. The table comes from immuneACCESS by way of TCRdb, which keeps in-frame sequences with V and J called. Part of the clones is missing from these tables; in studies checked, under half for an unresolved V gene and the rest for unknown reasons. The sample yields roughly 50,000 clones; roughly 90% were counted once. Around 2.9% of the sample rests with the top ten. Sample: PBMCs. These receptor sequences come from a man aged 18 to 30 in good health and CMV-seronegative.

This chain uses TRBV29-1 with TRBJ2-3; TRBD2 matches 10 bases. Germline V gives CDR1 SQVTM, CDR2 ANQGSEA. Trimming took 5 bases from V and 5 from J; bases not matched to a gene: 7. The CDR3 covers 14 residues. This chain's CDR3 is CSVTLAGVGDTQYF. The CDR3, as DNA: TGCAGCGTTACTCTAGCGGGAGTGGGAGATACGCAGTATTTT.

The CDR3 DNA reads as TGCGCCAGCGCGACCACCTCTCGACAGGGACAGCCCCAGCATTTT. As protein: CASATTSRQGQPQHF. The V call is TRBV10-2, the J call TRBJ1-5, with 7 bases identical to TRBD1. V shed 8 bases and J 7 bases; nucleotides not matched to a gene: 14. CDR1 is WSHSY, CDR2 SAAADI, per germline. CDR3 size: 15 residues.

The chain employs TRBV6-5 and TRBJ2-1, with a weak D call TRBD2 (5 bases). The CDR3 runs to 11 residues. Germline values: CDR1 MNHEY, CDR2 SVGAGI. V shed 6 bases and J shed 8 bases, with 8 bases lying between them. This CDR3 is CASRKLDEQFF. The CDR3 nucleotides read TGTGCCAGCAGGAAACTAGATGAGCAGTTCTTC.

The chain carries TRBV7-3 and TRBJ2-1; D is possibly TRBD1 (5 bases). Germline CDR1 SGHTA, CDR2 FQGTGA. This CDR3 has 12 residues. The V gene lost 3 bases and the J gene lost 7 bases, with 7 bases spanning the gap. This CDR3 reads CASSFSGNEQFF. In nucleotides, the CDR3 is TGTGCCAGCAGCTTTTCAGGGAATGAGCAGTTCTTC.

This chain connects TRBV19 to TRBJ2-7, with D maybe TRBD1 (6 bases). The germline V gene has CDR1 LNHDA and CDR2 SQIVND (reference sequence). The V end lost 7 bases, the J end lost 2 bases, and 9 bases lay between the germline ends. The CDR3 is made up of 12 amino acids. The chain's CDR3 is CASTGDPYEQYF. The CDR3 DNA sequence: TGTGCCAGTACAGGGGACCCCTACGAGCAGTACTTC.

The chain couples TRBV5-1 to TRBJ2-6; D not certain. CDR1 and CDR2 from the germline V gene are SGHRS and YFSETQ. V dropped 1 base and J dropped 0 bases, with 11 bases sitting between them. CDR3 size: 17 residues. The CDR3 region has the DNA TGCGCCAGCAGCTTGACAGCAGGCGCCTCTGGGGCCAACGTCCTGACTTTC. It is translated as CASSLTAGASGANVLTF.

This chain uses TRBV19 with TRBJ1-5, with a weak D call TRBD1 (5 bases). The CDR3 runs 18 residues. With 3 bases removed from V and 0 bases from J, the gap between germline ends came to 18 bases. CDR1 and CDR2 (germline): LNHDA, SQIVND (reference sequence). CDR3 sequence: CASSIGGFQRNSNQPQHF. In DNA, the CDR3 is TGTGCCAGTAGTATCGGGGGGTTTCAGCGGAATAGCAATCAGCCCCAGCATTTT.

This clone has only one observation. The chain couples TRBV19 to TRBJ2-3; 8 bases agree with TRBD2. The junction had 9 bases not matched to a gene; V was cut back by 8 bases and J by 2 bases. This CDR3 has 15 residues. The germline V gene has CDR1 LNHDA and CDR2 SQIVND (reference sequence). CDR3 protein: CASRERETATDTQYF. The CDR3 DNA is TGTGCCAGTCGCGAGCGGGAGACAGCCACAGATACGCAGTATTTT.

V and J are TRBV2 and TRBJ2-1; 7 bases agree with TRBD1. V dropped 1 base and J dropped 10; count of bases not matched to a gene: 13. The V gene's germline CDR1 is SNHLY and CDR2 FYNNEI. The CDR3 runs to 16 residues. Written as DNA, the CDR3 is TGTGCCAGCAGTGAAGGATTAAGGGACAGCCAGGGAGAGCAGTTCTTC. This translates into CASSEGLRDSQGEQFF.

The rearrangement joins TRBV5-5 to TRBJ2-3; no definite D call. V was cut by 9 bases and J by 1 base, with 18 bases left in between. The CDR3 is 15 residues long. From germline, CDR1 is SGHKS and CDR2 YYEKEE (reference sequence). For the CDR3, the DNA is TGTGCCACCAAAATGGGCGTTTCTCGCACAGATACGCAGTATTTT. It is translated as CATKMGVSRTDTQYF.

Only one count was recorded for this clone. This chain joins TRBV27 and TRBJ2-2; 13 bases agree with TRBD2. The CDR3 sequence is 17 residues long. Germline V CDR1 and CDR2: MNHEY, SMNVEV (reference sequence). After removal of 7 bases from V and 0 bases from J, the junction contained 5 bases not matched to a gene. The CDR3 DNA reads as TGTGCCAGCACCAGACTAGCGGGAGGCCCGAACACCGGGGAGCTGTTTTTT. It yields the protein CASTRLAGGPNTGELFF.

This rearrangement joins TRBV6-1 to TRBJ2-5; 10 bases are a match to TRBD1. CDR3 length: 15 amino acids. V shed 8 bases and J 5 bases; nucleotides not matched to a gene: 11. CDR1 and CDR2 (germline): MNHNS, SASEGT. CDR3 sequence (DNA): TGTGCCAGCCATAGACAGGGGGCGGTTCACGAGACCCAGTACTTC. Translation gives CASHRQGAVHETQYF.

CDR3 sequence reads: CASVNRDTGNQPQHF. In nucleotides, the CDR3 is TGCGCCAGCGTAAACCGGGACACAGGAAATCAGCCCCAGCATTTT. The chain recombines TRBV10-2 with TRBJ1-5; weak D call: TRBD1 (6 bases). CDR1 and CDR2 (germline): WSHSY, SAAADI. This CDR3 region has 15 residues. Trimming cost V 8 bases and J 4 bases, with 18 bases left between them.

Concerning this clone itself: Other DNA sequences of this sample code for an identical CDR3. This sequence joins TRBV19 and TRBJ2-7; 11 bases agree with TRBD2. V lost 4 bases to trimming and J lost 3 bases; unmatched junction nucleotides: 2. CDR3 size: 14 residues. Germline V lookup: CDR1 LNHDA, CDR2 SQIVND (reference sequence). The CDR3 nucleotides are TGTGCCAGTAGTAGAACTAGCGGGAGCTACGAGCAGTACTTC. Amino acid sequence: CASSRTSGSYEQYF. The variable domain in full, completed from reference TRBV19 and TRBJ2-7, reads DGGITQSPKYLFRKEGQNVTLSCEQNLNHDAMYWYRQDPGQGLRLIYYSQIVNDFQKGDIAEGYSVSREKKESFPLTVTSAQKNPTAFYLCASSRTSGSYEQYFGPGTRLTVT.

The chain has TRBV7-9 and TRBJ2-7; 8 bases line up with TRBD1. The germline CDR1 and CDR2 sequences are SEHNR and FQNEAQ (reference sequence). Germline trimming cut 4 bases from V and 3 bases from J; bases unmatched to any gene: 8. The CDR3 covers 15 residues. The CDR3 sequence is CASSSVGTGDYEQYF. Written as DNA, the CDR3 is TGTGCCAGCAGCTCGGTGGGGACAGGAGACTACGAGCAGTACTTC.

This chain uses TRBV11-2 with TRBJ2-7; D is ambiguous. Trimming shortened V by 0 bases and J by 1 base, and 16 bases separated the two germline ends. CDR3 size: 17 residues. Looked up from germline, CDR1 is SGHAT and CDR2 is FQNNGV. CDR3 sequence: CASSLDLAGYPSYEQYF. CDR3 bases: TGTGCCAGCAGCTTAGATTTGGCCGGGTACCCATCCTACGAGCAGTACTTC. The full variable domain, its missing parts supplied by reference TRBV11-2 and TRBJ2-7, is EAGVAQSPRYKIIEKRQSVAFWCNPISGHATLYWYQQILGQGPKLLIQFQNNGVVDDSQLPKDRFSAERLKGVDSTLKIQPAKLEDSAVYLCASSLDLAGYPSYEQYFGPGTRLTVT.

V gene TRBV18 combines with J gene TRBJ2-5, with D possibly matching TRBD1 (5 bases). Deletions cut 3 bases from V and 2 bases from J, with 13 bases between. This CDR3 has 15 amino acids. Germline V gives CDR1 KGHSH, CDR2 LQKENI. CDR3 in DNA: TGTGCCAGCTCACCGGGGCGTGGGGCACAAGAGACCCAGTACTTC. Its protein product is CASSPGRGAQETQYF.

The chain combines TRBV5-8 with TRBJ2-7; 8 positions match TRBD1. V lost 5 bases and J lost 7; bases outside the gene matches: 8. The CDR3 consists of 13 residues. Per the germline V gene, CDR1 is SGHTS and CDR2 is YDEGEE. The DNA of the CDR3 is TGTGCCAGCAGAATGACAGGGGTGGGGGAGCAGTACTTC. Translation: CASRMTGVGEQYF.

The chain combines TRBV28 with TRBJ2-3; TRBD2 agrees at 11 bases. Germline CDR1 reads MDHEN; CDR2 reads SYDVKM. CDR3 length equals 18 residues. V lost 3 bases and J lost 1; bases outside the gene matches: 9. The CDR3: CASSFRLAGLAGTDTQYF. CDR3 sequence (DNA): TGTGCCAGCAGTTTTCGACTCGCGGGACTAGCGGGCACAGATACGCAGTATTTT.

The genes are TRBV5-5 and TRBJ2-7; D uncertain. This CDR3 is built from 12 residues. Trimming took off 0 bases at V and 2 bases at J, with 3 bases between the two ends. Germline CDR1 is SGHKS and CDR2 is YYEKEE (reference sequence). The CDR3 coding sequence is TGTGCCAGCAGCTTGGTAGCCTACGAGCAGTACTTC. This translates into CASSLVAYEQYF.

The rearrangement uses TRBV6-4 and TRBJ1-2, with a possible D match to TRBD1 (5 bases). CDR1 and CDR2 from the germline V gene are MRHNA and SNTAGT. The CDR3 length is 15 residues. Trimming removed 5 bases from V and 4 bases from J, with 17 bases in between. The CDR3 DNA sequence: TGTGCCAGCAGTTTCCAGACAGAATCAGCCTATGGCTACACCTTC. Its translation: CASSFQTESAYGYTF.

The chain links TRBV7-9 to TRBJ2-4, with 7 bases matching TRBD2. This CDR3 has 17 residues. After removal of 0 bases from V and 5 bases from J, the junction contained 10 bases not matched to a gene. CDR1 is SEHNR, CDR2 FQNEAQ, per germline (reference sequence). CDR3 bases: TGTGCCAGCAGCTTAGCCACCCCTGGACTAGACCAAAACATTCAGTACTTC. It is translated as CASSLATPGLDQNIQYF.

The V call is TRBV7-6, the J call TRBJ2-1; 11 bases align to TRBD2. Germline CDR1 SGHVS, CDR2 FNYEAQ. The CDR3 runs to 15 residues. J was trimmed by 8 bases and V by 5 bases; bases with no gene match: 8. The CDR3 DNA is TGTGCCAGCAGCGTCACTAGCGGGGGTATCTATGAGCAGTTCTTC. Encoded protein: CASSVTSGGIYEQFF.

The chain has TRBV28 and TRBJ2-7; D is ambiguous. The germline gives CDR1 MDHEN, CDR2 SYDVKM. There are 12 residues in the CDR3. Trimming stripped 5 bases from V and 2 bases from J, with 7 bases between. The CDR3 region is CASSTRPYEQYF. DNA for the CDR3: TGTGCCAGCAGTACTCGCCCCTACGAGCAGTACTTC.

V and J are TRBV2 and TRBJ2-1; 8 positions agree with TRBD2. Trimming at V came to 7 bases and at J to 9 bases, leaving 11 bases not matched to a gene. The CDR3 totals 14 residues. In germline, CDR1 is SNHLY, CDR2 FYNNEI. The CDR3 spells CASTPRVAGREQFF. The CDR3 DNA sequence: TGTGCCAGCACCCCCAGGGTAGCGGGACGTGAGCAGTTCTTC.

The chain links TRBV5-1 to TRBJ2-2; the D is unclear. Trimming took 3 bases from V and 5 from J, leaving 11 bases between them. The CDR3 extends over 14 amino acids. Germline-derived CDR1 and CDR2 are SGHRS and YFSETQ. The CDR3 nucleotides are TGCGCCAGCAGCTCTAGACCCGCGACCGGGGAGCTGTTTTTT. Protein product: CASSSRPATGELFF.

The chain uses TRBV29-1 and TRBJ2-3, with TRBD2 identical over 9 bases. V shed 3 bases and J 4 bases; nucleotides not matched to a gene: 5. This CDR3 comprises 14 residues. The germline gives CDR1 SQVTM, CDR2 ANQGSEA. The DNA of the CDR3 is TGCAGCGTTGAGTTAGCGGGAGATTCAGATACGCAGTATTTT. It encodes CSVELAGDSDTQYF.

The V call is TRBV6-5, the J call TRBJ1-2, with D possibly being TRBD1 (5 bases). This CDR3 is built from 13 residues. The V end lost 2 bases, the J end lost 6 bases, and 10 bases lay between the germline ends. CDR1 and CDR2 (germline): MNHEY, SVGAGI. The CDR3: CASSYQGGNGYTF. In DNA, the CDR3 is TGTGCCAGCAGTTACCAGGGTGGGAATGGCTACACCTTC.